These 10 T cell receptor beta chains originate from one sample sequenced in a study of beta chain features in type 1 diabetes. Every isolated RNA sample was fully reverse transcribed, so sequencing captured expressed TCRB transcripts. Assay: immunoSEQ multiplex PCR; the TCRdb copy retains only in-frame clones and omits some. In the table there are about 900,000 clones, about a sixth of which are singletons. The sequencing sample was made of naive CD4+ T cells from blood. The receptors derive from a woman between 18 and 29 years old in good health.

This clone was found a few times. The J gene is TRBJ2-3, the V gene TRBV5-1; TRBD1 matches 10 bases. This CDR3 contains 14 residues. Germline CDR1 is SGHRS and CDR2 is YFSETQ. With V trimmed by 7 bases and J by 6 bases, 8 bases remained unmatched. The CDR3 DNA sequence: TGCGCCAGCTCCAGACAGGGGGCTTCGGATACGCAGTATTTT. Translating gives CASSRQGASDTQYF.

The chain is built from TRBV7-2 and TRBJ2-2; TRBD2 matches at 14 bases. The CDR3 spans 16 residues. The germline V gene has CDR1 SGHTA and CDR2 FQGNSA. V shed 5 bases, J shed 7 bases, and the junction held 6 bases outside the gene matches. The CDR3 DNA is TGTGCCAGCAGCCCTAGACTAGCGGGAGGGTTCGGGGAGCTGTTTTTT. Translating it yields CASSPRLAGGFGELFF.

A few counts support this clone. The V call is TRBV29-1, the J call TRBJ2-7; 7 bases match TRBD2. The CDR3 is 12 residues long. V lost 4 bases to trimming and J lost 6 bases; unmatched junction nucleotides: 6. Germline V lookup: CDR1 SQVTM, CDR2 ANQGSEA. This chain's CDR3 is CSVGGRWGEQYF. The CDR3 DNA follows: TGCAGCGTTGGCGGGAGATGGGGCGAGCAGTACTTC.

This clone was observed a few times. The chain couples TRBV28 to TRBJ1-2; D is ambiguous. The CDR3 is 11 amino acids. V gave up 5 bases and J gave up 6 bases, with 7 bases separating them. Germline values: CDR1 MDHEN, CDR2 SYDVKM. The CDR3 coding sequence is TGTGCCAGCAGTCTCAGAAATGGCTACACCTTC. As protein: CASSLRNGYTF.

This clone was seen only a few times. The CDR3, as DNA: TGCGCCAGCAGCCAAGAGTTAAGGTTAGGCTACACCTTC. It translates to CASSQELRLGYTF. V usage is TRBV4-3 and J usage is TRBJ1-2; no firm D call. The CDR3 loop spans 13 amino acids. Germline-derived CDR1 and CDR2 are LGHNA and YSLEER. V lost 0 bases to trimming and J lost 8 bases, with 10 bases between them.

This rearrangement joins TRBV4-3 to TRBJ2-2; weak D call: TRBD1 (5 bases). The V end was cut by 5 bases, the J end by 6 bases, with 7 bases between. The germline CDR1 and CDR2 sequences are LGHNA and YSLEER. This CDR3 region has 12 residues. CDR3 DNA sequence: TGCGCCAGCAGCTTGGGGCCCGGGGAGCTGTTTTTT. It codes for CASSLGPGELFF.

This clone was observed once. The chain uses TRBV5-1 and TRBJ2-7; TRBD1 agrees at 8 bases. The germline gives CDR1 SGHRS, CDR2 YFSETQ. Trimming took 4 bases from V and 3 from J; bases not matched to a gene: 6. This CDR3 region has 14 residues. CDR3 nucleotides: TGCGCCAGCAGCCGGACGGACAGGGTCTACGAGCAGTACTTC. This gives the protein CASSRTDRVYEQYF.

This chain links TRBV18 with TRBJ2-3, with 7 nucleotides matching TRBD1. V gave up 5 bases and J gave up 4 bases; unmatched junction bases: 3. The germline V gene encodes CDR1 KGHSH and CDR2 LQKENI. The CDR3 loop spans 13 amino acids. The CDR3 region is CASSSDRADTQYF. The CDR3 DNA sequence: TGTGCCAGCTCATCAGACAGGGCAGATACGCAGTATTTT.

A remark on this clone: In the same sample, other DNA sequences code for this CDR3. The chain links TRBV5-4 to TRBJ2-5, with D unclear. Trimming took 2 bases from V and 2 from J, leaving 7 bases between them. The CDR3 has 13 residues. Per the germline V gene, CDR1 is SGHNT and CDR2 is YYREEE (reference sequence). The CDR3 DNA reads TGTGCCAGCAGCTTTGGGCAGCAAGAGACCCAGTACTTC. It specifies CASSFGQQETQYF.

This chain joins TRBV27 and TRBJ2-2; 10 bases are a match to TRBD1. CDR1 is MNHEY and CDR2 is SMNVEV in the germline V gene (reference sequence). This CDR3 is 18 amino acids long. V lost 2 bases to trimming and J lost 4 bases; unmatched junction nucleotides: 10. CDR3 DNA: TGTGCCAGCAGTTTACGACCTCCTCGGACAGGGGGCACCGGGGAGCTGTTTTTT. Translating it yields CASSLRPPRTGGTGELFF.